Each of the 25 T cell receptor beta chains below was sequenced from the same sample in a study of vaccination and CD4 T cells after COVID-19. The Oncomine TCR Beta short-read assay sequenced DNA from cultured CD4+ T cells. One entry per CDR3 protein results from TCRdb running MiXCR on the PCR reads. The sample carries roughly 18,000 distinct CDR3 sequences, about 45% recorded once. Antigens for these TCRs are unknown. Stated time point: late sampling 161 to 241 days after vaccination in a few convalescent patients. Treatment denoted: approximately 11-day PBMC culture with coronavirus spike peptide pools or control peptides (ViraFEST assay). Source: CD4+ T cells from blood, cultured in vitro, taken about 7 months after SARS-CoV-2 vaccination. These receptors came from a human donor who had recovered from COVID-19.

With regard to this clonotype: The DNA is left out, because the CDR3 cannot be placed on it with certainty; the CDR3 is given as TCRdb lists it. This rearrangement joins TRBV2 to TRBJ1-5. Germline-derived CDR1 and CDR2 are SNHLY and FYNNEI. The length of the CDR3 is 22 amino acids, counting both ends. This chain's CDR3 is CASSVMREETQYFGPGNQPQHF.

There are a few counts of this clonotype. V and J are TRBV20-1 and TRBJ1-2; the D is unclear. CDR1 and CDR2 from the germline V gene are DFQATT and SNEGSKA (reference sequence). V lost 5 bases to trimming and J lost 4 bases, with 8 bases between them. The CDR3 consists of 11 residues. DNA for the CDR3: TGCAGTGCTTATCGACCCTATGGCTACACCTTC. Its translation: CSAYRPYGYTF.

The chain links TRBV5-1 to TRBJ2-5; D is undetermined. V shed 0 bases and J shed 1 base, with 7 bases lying between them. CDR3 length equals 14 residues. In germline, CDR1 is SGHRS, CDR2 YFSETQ. CDR3 in amino acids: CASSLGRLQETQYF. In DNA, the CDR3 is TGCGCCAGCAGCTTGGGAAGACTCCAAGAGACCCAGTACTTC. The full variable domain, its missing parts supplied by reference TRBV5-1 and TRBJ2-5, is KAGVTQTPRYLIKTRGQQVTLSCSPISGHRSVSWYQQTPGQGLQFLFEYFSETQRNKGNFPGRFSGRQFSNSRSEMNVSTLELGDSALYLCASSLGRLQETQYFGPGTRLLVL.

This clonotype was seen a handful of times. The chain has TRBV24-1 and TRBJ2-3, with 7 bases matching TRBD1. The V gene's germline CDR1 is KGHDR and CDR2 SFDVKD. V was pared by 3 bases and J by 3 bases, with 2 bases of the junction left unmatched. The CDR3 extends over 14 amino acids. This CDR3 reads CATSDTGVTDTQYF. The DNA for the CDR3 is TGTGCCACCAGTGATACAGGGGTTACAGATACGCAGTATTTT.

This clonotype was seen a few times. The rearrangement links TRBV19 to TRBJ1-2, with TRBD1 identical over 8 bases. With V trimmed by 3 bases and J by 6 bases, 9 bases remained unmatched. From germline, CDR1 is LNHDA and CDR2 SQIVND (reference sequence). This CDR3 has 15 residues. DNA of the CDR3: TGTGCCAGTAGTATCGGGCAGGGGGCGGTCCATGGCTACACCTTC. Its protein product is CASSIGQGAVHGYTF. Full variable domain (outside the CDR3, taken from reference TRBV19 and TRBJ1-2): DGGITQSPKYLFRKEGQNVTLSCEQNLNHDAMYWYRQDPGQGLRLIYYSQIVNDFQKGDIAEGYSVSREKKESFPLTVTSAQKNPTAFYLCASSIGQGAVHGYTFGSGTRLTVV.

This clonotype has only a few counts. CDR3 bases: TGTGCCAGCAGTTCCAGGGGGACCCAGCCCCAGCATTTT. As protein: CASSSRGTQPQHF. This chain joins TRBV6-5 and TRBJ1-5; TRBD1 aligns across 7 bases. The CDR3 covers 13 residues. Germline V lookup: CDR1 MNHEY, CDR2 SVGAGI. V dropped 4 bases and J dropped 7; count of bases not matched to a gene: 4.

The V gene is TRBV6-5, the J gene TRBJ2-1; 9 nucleotides align to TRBD2. CDR3 size: 15 residues. Losses at the gene ends were 4 bases for V and 2 bases for J; bases not matched to a gene: 3. The germline V gene encodes CDR1 MNHEY and CDR2 SVGAGI. The CDR3 here is CASSSIAGAYNEQFF. In DNA form, the CDR3 reads TGTGCCAGCAGTTCCATAGCGGGAGCCTACAATGAGCAGTTCTTC.

The genes are TRBV7-9 and TRBJ2-3; D is undetermined. The V end lost 6 bases, the J end lost 4 bases, and 8 bases lay between the germline ends. The germline V gene has CDR1 SEHNR and CDR2 FQNEAQ (reference sequence). CDR3 length: 12 residues. The CDR3 here is CASSRHADTQYF. The CDR3 coding sequence is TGTGCCAGCAGTAGACACGCAGATACGCAGTATTTT.

The genes are TRBV6-1 and TRBJ1-5; 7 bases are shared with TRBD1. V trimming: 6 bases; J trimming: 4 bases; junction bases outside the gene matches: 9. CDR1 and CDR2 from the germline V gene are MNHNS and SASEGT. The CDR3 has 15 amino acids. The CDR3 loop is CASRKWQQGNQPQHF. CDR3 in DNA: TGTGCCAGCAGGAAATGGCAACAGGGGAATCAGCCCCAGCATTTT.

This clonotype was seen a few times. CDR3 nucleotide sequence: TGTGCCAGCAGTCTTGGGAACGGGTGGGGCTACGAGCAGTACTTC. Its protein product is CASSLGNGWGYEQYF. The rearrangement links TRBV6-1 to TRBJ2-7; D is uncertain. Germline values: CDR1 MNHNS, CDR2 SASEGT. This CDR3 region has 15 residues. Deletions cut 5 bases from V and 3 bases from J, with 17 bases between.

The chain combines TRBV6-1 with TRBJ1-6, with 8 bases fitting TRBD1. This CDR3 has 17 residues. The germline V gene encodes CDR1 MNHNS and CDR2 SASEGT. The junction had 8 bases not matched to a gene; V was cut back by 5 bases and J by 2 bases. The CDR3 nucleotides read TGTGCCAGCAGTAGAGACAGGGGAGAAACCTATAATTCACCCCTCCACTTT. As protein: CASSRDRGETYNSPLHF.

The V call is TRBV5-1, the J call TRBJ1-1; 11 bases agree with TRBD1. The CDR3 extends over 13 amino acids. The germline V gene encodes CDR1 SGHRS and CDR2 YFSETQ. J was trimmed by 1 base and V by 7 bases; bases with no gene match: 0. CDR3 sequence reads: CASGQGANTEAFF. The CDR3 DNA is TGCGCCAGCGGACAGGGGGCGAACACTGAAGCTTTCTTT.

The genes are TRBV27 and TRBJ2-1, with 15 positions matching TRBD2. The CDR3 runs 17 residues. Germline trimming cut 5 bases from V and 8 bases from J; bases unmatched to any gene: 10. Germline CDR1 is MNHEY and CDR2 is SMNVEV (reference sequence). CDR3 in DNA: TGTGCCAGCAGTCCCAGGACTAGCGGGGGGGATCGGGATGAGCAGTTCTTC. Translation gives CASSPRTSGGDRDEQFF.

This clonotype was recorded only once. The gene calls are TRBV15 and TRBJ2-7; the D gene is possibly TRBD2 (6 bases). CDR3 length: 14 amino acids. Per germline, CDR1 LNHNV and CDR2 YYDKDF (reference sequence). Trimming took off 5 bases at V and 3 bases at J, with 14 bases between the two ends. In nucleotides, the CDR3 is TGTGCCACCAGCTGGAGGGGTAAACACTACGAGCAGTACTTC. As protein: CATSWRGKHYEQYF. The entire variable domain, with the rest obtained from reference TRBV15 and TRBJ2-7, is as follows: DAMVIQNPRYQVTQFGKPVTLSCSQTLNHNVMYWYQQKSSQAPKLLFHYYDKDFNNEADTPDNFQSRRPNTSFCFLDIRSPGLGDTAMYLCATSWRGKHYEQYFGPGTRLTVT.

The sample holds a few counts of this clonotype. J is TRBJ1-5 and V is TRBV19; TRBD1 is a possible D gene (6 bases). This CDR3 spans 15 amino acids. CDR1 and CDR2 (germline): LNHDA, SQIVND (reference sequence). V lost 7 bases and J lost 4, with 17 bases in between. The chain's CDR3 is CASTTGGRVNQPQHF. The CDR3 nucleotides read TGTGCCAGTACCACTGGGGGGCGGGTAAATCAGCCCCAGCATTTT.

The chain has TRBV7-9 and TRBJ2-1; weak D call: TRBD1 (5 bases). The V end lost 5 bases, the J end lost 6 bases, and 20 bases lay between the germline ends. CDR3 length equals 16 residues. Germline lookup yields CDR1 SEHNR and CDR2 FQNEAQ (reference sequence). The CDR3 DNA sequence: TGTGCCAGCAGCCCCTTCCAGGGCCCCCGATTCAATGAGCAGTTCTTC. The encoded protein is CASSPFQGPRFNEQFF.

The chain is built from TRBV2 and TRBJ2-3; D remains ambiguous. Germline-derived CDR1 and CDR2 are SNHLY and FYNNEI. Between the trimmed V and J ends, which lost 3 bases and 6 bases, there was a span of 10 bases. The CDR3 has 13 residues. CDR3: CASSEATGDTQYF. The CDR3 DNA follows: TGTGCCAGCAGTGAGGCGACCGGGGATACGCAGTATTTT.

The V gene is TRBV19, the J gene TRBJ2-7; unclear D gene. V dropped 3 bases and J dropped 3 bases, with 9 bases sitting between them. The CDR3 extends over 13 amino acids. Germline lookup yields CDR1 LNHDA and CDR2 SQIVND (reference sequence). CDR3 DNA: TGTGCCAGTAGTATGGGGTTCGACTACGAGCAGTACTTC. Its translation is CASSMGFDYEQYF. Supplemented by reference TRBV19 and TRBJ2-7, the full variable domain reads DGGITQSPKYLFRKEGQNVTLSCEQNLNHDAMYWYRQDPGQGLRLIYYSQIVNDFQKGDIAEGYSVSREKKESFPLTVTSAQKNPTAFYLCASSMGFDYEQYFGPGTRLTVT.

This clonotype was seen once. The V and J genes are TRBV15 and TRBJ2-1; TRBD2 matches 9 bases. Trimming cost V 9 bases and J 8 bases; bases outside gene matches: 20. Germline V gives CDR1 LNHNV, CDR2 YYDKDF (reference sequence). The CDR3 consists of 17 residues. The chain's CDR3 is CATSSGTSSSLLHEQFF. CDR3 nucleotides: TGTGCCACTTCCTCCGGGACTAGCTCCTCTCTCTTGCATGAGCAGTTCTTC.

The sample holds a few counts of this clonotype. The rearrangement joins TRBV7-3 to TRBJ2-2; D is unclear. Germline V gives CDR1 SGHTA, CDR2 FQGTGA. The CDR3 spans 16 residues. Trimming stripped 1 base from V and 5 bases from J, with 14 bases between. CDR3 sequence (DNA): TGTGCCAGCAGCTTAAGTGGTGGCTATTCTACCGGGGAGCTGTTTTTT. Translation: CASSLSGGYSTGELFF.

This clonotype was observed a handful of times. The V gene is TRBV27, the J gene TRBJ1-5; D call uncertain. Per the germline V gene, CDR1 is MNHEY and CDR2 is SMNVEV (reference sequence). The CDR3 is 13 residues long. The germline V and J ends were trimmed by 1 base and 5 bases, with 6 bases remaining between them. The CDR3 is CASSLWRDQPQHF. CDR3 sequence (DNA): TGTGCCAGCAGTTTATGGAGGGATCAGCCCCAGCATTTT.

The chain links TRBV5-4 to TRBJ2-3; TRBD1 or TRBD2 may be the D gene (5 bases each). Germline CDR1 is SGHNT and CDR2 is YYREEE (reference sequence). V lost 7 bases and J 2 bases, leaving 14 bases between the germline ends. The CDR3 consists of 14 residues. In DNA, the CDR3 is TGTGCCAGCGCCCCGGGACCCACCACAGATACGCAGTATTTT. The encoded protein is CASAPGPTTDTQYF.

This clonotype was seen more than once but under ten times. The gene calls are TRBV27 and TRBJ1-2, with D uncertain. From germline, CDR1 is MNHEY and CDR2 SMNVEV (reference sequence). This CDR3 is built from 10 residues. V lost 7 bases to trimming and J lost 7 bases, with 7 bases between them. CDR3 sequence reads: CASIRRGYTF. The CDR3 DNA follows: TGTGCCAGCATACGGCGTGGCTACACCTTC.

The chain couples TRBV10-3 to TRBJ1-2; weak D call: TRBD1 (6 bases). The CDR3 extends over 15 amino acids. The germline V gene has CDR1 ENHRY and CDR2 SYGVKD. V shed 5 bases and J shed 1 base, with 14 bases lying between them. The CDR3 is CAISPWGGRNYGYTF. DNA of the CDR3: TGTGCCATCAGTCCCTGGGGGGGCCGTAACTATGGCTACACCTTC.

This clonotype has more than one count but fewer than ten. This chain connects TRBV7-9 to TRBJ1-2, with 7 nucleotides matching TRBD1. The CDR3 runs to 16 residues. From germline, CDR1 is SEHNR and CDR2 FQNEAQ (reference sequence). Trimming took 5 bases from V and 0 from J; bases not matched to a gene: 9. CDR3 sequence: CASSAEDRRANYGYTF. CDR3 DNA sequence: TGTGCCAGCAGCGCTGAGGACAGGCGAGCTAACTATGGCTACACCTTC.